The clone carrying this T cell receptor (beta chain) has a handful of counts. As yet, its antigen is unknown. This sample is drawn from a study of response to subunit inactivated influenza vaccine. General study points: Authors proposed each seasonal influenza vaccination draws in few new T cells.

Between the trimmed V and J ends, which lost 5 bases and 7 bases, there was a span of 10 bases. Looked up from germline, CDR1 is SGHRS and CDR2 is YFSETQ. The CDR3 spans 11 residues. TCRdb ran MiXCR on the RT-PCR reads and lists one entry per CDR3 protein. The table has more than 700,000 distinct CDR3 sequences, about 20% seen once. J is TRBJ2-7 and V is TRBV5-1; tentative D call: TRBD2 (5 bases). This clonotype originated in a man aged 50 or older who received an inactivated influenza vaccine. The sample was PBMCs from blood, taken roughly 5 days after vaccination. The CDR3 nucleotides are TGCGCCAGCAGGGGAGAGGGAGAGCAGTACTTC. Encoded protein: CASRGEGEQYF. The full variable domain, with the rest looked up from reference TRBV5-1 and TRBJ2-7, is KAGVTQTPRYLIKTRGQQVTLSCSPISGHRSVSWYQQTPGQGLQFLFEYFSETQRNKGNFPGRFSGRQFSNSRSEMNVSTLELGDSALYLCASRGEGEQYFGPGTRLTVT.